Following are 18 T cell receptor beta chains from one sample sequenced in a study of radiation and T cells in renal cell carcinoma. TCRdb's table, derived via immunoSEQ multiplex PCR, lists solely in-frame clones and lacks some. In the table there are 150,000 or so clones, about 88% of which are singletons. Time point described: baseline pretreatment blood. As for treatment: 15 Gy SBRT to primary tumor, nephrectomy 4 weeks later. The sample was blood, taken from a patient whose treatment included radiotherapy and nephrectomy. The receptors originated from a woman aged 45-59 years with renal cell carcinoma.

This clone was seen only a few times. The genes are TRBV29-1 and TRBJ1-1; 7 positions agree with TRBD1. The V segment lost 7 bases and the J segment 0 bases; nucleotides outside the gene matches: 11. The germline V gene has CDR1 SQVTM and CDR2 ANQGSEA. CDR3 length: 15 amino acids. Here the CDR3 reads CSGGQARWMNTEAFF. CDR3 nucleotides: TGCAGCGGAGGACAGGCCCGGTGGATGAACACTGAAGCTTTCTTT. Full variable domain (outside the CDR3, taken from reference TRBV29-1 and TRBJ1-1): SAVISQKPSRDICQRGTSLTIQCQVDSQVTMMFWYRQQPGQSLTLIATANQGSEATYESGFVIDKFPISRPNLTFSTLTVSNMSPEDSSIYLCSGGQARWMNTEAFFGQGTRLTVV.

The gene calls are TRBV5-6 and TRBJ1-1; TRBD1 matches at 7 bases. The germline CDR1 and CDR2 sequences are SGHDT and YYEEEE. V lost 4 bases, J lost 0 bases, and 3 bases stayed unmatched. This CDR3 has 14 amino acids. In DNA form, the CDR3 reads TGTGCCAGCAGCCTGGACAGGTTGAACACTGAAGCTTTCTTT. Amino acids: CASSLDRLNTEAFF.

The chain links TRBV5-4 to TRBJ2-3; TRBD2 aligns across 8 bases. Per germline, CDR1 SGHNT and CDR2 YYREEE (reference sequence). After removal of 4 bases from V and 0 bases from J, the junction contained 7 bases not matched to a gene. CDR3 length equals 16 residues. In DNA form, the CDR3 reads TGTGCCAGCAGCCGCGGGACTAGTCCTAGCACAGATACGCAGTATTTT. This encodes CASSRGTSPSTDTQYF.

This clone showed up just once. The CDR3 nucleotides read TGTGCCAGCAGTTCCACAGGGAGGGGTGAAGCTTTCTTT. Translated, it gives CASSSTGRGEAFF. This sequence joins TRBV6-6 and TRBJ1-1, with D possibly TRBD1 on 6 matching bases. The V end lost 4 bases, the J end lost 7 bases, and 13 bases lay between the germline ends. This CDR3 region has 13 residues. Germline CDR1 MNHNY, CDR2 SVGAGI (reference sequence).

J is TRBJ1-1 and V is TRBV9, with 7 bases matching TRBD1. Trimming at V came to 2 bases and at J to 3 bases, leaving 10 bases not matched to a gene. This CDR3 comprises 16 residues. Germline-derived CDR1 and CDR2 are SGDLS and YYNGEE. The CDR3 sequence is CASSVGGQRLDTEAFF. The CDR3 DNA reads as TGTGCCAGCAGCGTGGGGGGACAGAGACTTGACACTGAAGCTTTCTTT.

The chain has TRBV9 and TRBJ1-1; D is ambiguous. Germline V gene data show CDR1 as SGDLS and CDR2 as YYNGEE. V lost 0 bases and J 8 bases, leaving 8 bases between the germline ends. CDR3 size: 12 residues. The CDR3 spells CASSVVGREAFF. The CDR3 region has the DNA TGTGCCAGCAGCGTAGTGGGAAGAGAAGCTTTCTTT.

This clone was counted a single time. V usage is TRBV13 and J usage is TRBJ1-1; D remains unclear. Germline V gene lookup returns CDR1 PRHDT and CDR2 FYEKMQ (reference sequence). The CDR3 contains 15 residues. Trimming cost V 2 bases and J 1 base, with 11 bases left between them. The CDR3 coding sequence is TGTGCCAGCAGCTTATTTGAGGGCCGGAACACTGAAGCTTTCTTT. It specifies CASSLFEGRNTEAFF.

J is TRBJ2-5 and V is TRBV7-8, with D possibly being TRBD2 (5 bases). Germline CDR1 and CDR2: SGHVS and FQNEAQ. Deletions cut 5 bases from V and 5 bases from J, with 12 bases between. The CDR3 loop spans 13 amino acids. CDR3 nucleotide sequence: TGTGCCAGCAGCCTTTTGCGGGTCGAGACCCAGTACTTC. This codes for CASSLLRVETQYF.

The genes are TRBV6-5 and TRBJ1-1; D unclear. CDR3 length: 13 amino acids. The V end lost 6 bases, the J end lost 0 bases, and 8 bases lay between the germline ends. Looked up from germline, CDR1 is MNHEY and CDR2 is SVGAGI. The CDR3 nucleotides are TGTGCCAGCAGACGTGGACTGAACACTGAAGCTTTCTTT. Its protein product is CASRRGLNTEAFF.

The chain couples TRBV25-1 to TRBJ1-2; D gene ambiguous. The CDR3 covers 14 residues. Germline V gene sequence: CDR1 MGHDK, CDR2 SYGVNS. Trimming cost V 0 bases and J 2 bases, with 7 bases left between them. This chain's CDR3 is CASSEYGGNYGYTF. CDR3 DNA: TGTGCCAGCAGTGAATACGGTGGGAACTATGGCTACACCTTC.

The chain uses TRBV5-1 and TRBJ1-2, with D tentatively TRBD1 (5 bases). Germline CDR1 SGHRS, CDR2 YFSETQ. The CDR3 has 13 residues. Trimming pared 4 bases from V and 10 bases from J, leaving 17 bases between. The CDR3 loop reads CASSLEGSGDYTF. DNA of the CDR3: TGCGCCAGCAGCCTGGAGGGGAGCGGTGACTACACCTTC.

This chain's CDR3 is CARSETGLRNEKLFF. CDR3 sequence (DNA): TGTGCCAGAAGCGAAACAGGGTTGCGTAATGAAAAACTGTTTTTT. The chain uses TRBV7-5 and TRBJ1-4; the table calls TRBD1, which could not be checked here. TRBV7-5 is labeled a pseudogene. The CDR3 totals 15 residues.

Here the CDR3 reads CASSLESGSVHTGELFF. CDR3 in DNA: TGTGCCAGCAGCTTAGAGAGTGGATCGGTCCACACCGGGGAGCTGTTTTTT. The chain joins TRBV11-3 to TRBJ2-2, with no clear D. V was cut by 0 bases and J by 3 bases, with 14 bases left in between. Germline CDR1 SGHNT, CDR2 YENEEA. This CDR3 is built from 17 residues.

The genes are TRBV11-1 and TRBJ2-5, with 8 nucleotides matching TRBD2. Per germline, CDR1 SGHAT and CDR2 FQDESV (reference sequence). V dropped 4 bases and J dropped 1; count of bases not matched to a gene: 2. This CDR3 has 14 residues. The CDR3 loop is CASSSTSGQETQYF. In DNA form, the CDR3 reads TGTGCCAGCAGCTCCACTAGCGGCCAAGAGACCCAGTACTTC.

The V call is TRBV5-1, the J call TRBJ2-7; D might be TRBD1 or TRBD2, each matching 6 bases. V was clipped by 0 bases and J by 2 bases, with 15 bases between them. CDR1 and CDR2 (germline): SGHRS, YFSETQ. The CDR3 has 16 residues. CDR3: CASSLGLRGLAYEQYF. The CDR3, as DNA: TGCGCCAGCAGCTTGGGGCTTCGGGGGCTAGCCTACGAGCAGTACTTC.

The gene calls are TRBV30 and TRBJ1-1; 7 nucleotides align to TRBD1. The CDR3 contains 13 residues. The germline gives CDR1 GTSNPN, CDR2 SVGIG (reference sequence). J gave up 3 bases and V 1 base, and 2 bases lay outside the gene matches. The DNA for the CDR3 is TGTGCCTGGAGTGGACAGGGCTACACTGAAGCTTTCTTT. Amino acid sequence: CAWSGQGYTEAFF.

The chain links TRBV6-5 to TRBJ2-3; D gene uncertain. The CDR3 runs to 16 residues. Trimming stripped 0 bases from V and 1 base from J, with 11 bases between. In germline, CDR1 is MNHEY, CDR2 SVGAGI. CDR3 loop: CASSYSRLVGTDTQYF. The CDR3 region has the DNA TGTGCCAGCAGTTACTCGAGGCTAGTCGGCACAGATACGCAGTATTTT.

V usage is TRBV6-6 and J usage is TRBJ2-5; perhaps TRBD2 as D (6 bases). Between the trimmed V and J ends, which lost 6 bases and 4 bases, there was a span of 15 bases. CDR1 is MNHNY, CDR2 SVGAGI, per germline (reference sequence). This CDR3 has 14 amino acids. This chain's CDR3 is CASRPGGSRETQYF. DNA of the CDR3: TGTGCCAGCAGGCCTGGAGGGTCAAGAGAGACCCAGTACTTC.